Given below is one TCR beta chain in context. This CDR3 region has 15 residues. V was pared by 5 bases and J by 3 bases, with 13 bases between. Germline assignment: CDR1 LGHDT and CDR2 YNNKEL (reference sequence). This sample is part of a study of blood T cell repertoires in COVID-19. Study information: Samples representing acute and convalescent COVID-19 were sourced from the United States, Italy and Spain.

The repertoire was sequenced with immunoSEQ multiplex PCR; TCRdb's copy has only in-frame clones and lacks some. The top ten hold 4.5% to 6% of the sample, which has fewer than 300,000 clones, approximately 85% seen once. The sample comprised peripheral blood. V gene TRBV3-1 (or the pseudogene TRBV3-2) combines with J gene TRBJ1-4; D is undetermined. The receptor was isolated from a man aged 45-60 years with active or convalescent COVID-19. CDR3 DNA: TGTGCCAGCAGCAGACGCGAGGCACCTAATGAAAAACTGTTTTTT. This sequence encodes CASSRREAPNEKLFF.